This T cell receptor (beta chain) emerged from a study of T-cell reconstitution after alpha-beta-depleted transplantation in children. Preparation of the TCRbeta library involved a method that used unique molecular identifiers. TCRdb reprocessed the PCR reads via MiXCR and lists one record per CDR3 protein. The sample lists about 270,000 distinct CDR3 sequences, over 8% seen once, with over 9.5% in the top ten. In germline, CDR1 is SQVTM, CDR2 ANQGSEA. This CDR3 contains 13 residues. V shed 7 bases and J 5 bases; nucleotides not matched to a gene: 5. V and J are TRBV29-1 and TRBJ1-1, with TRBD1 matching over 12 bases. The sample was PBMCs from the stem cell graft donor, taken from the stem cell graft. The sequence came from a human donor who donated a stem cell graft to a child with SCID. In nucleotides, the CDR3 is TGCAGCGCCTGGGACAGGGGGCAGACTGAAGCTTTCTTT. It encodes CSAWDRGQTEAFF.